Reported below is one T cell receptor beta chain. Its recognized antigen is unknown. No base quality information exists; no much larger clone differs at one position. Genomic DNA was extracted from sorted cells for sequencing of the TCRbeta CDR3 region. The immunoSEQ Assay was used to sequence the TCRbeta CDR3 regions. Not all clones reach the TCRdb copy of this immuneACCESS table, which keeps in-frame sequences only. Checked studies attribute under half of the gap to unresolved V genes and leave the rest unexplained. For this sample the table gives tens of thousands of clones, of which 91% were detected only once. The ten most abundant clones make up 4.9% of the sample. This record belongs to a study of OX40 agonist ivuxolimab in advanced cancers. Context from the whole study: Ivuxolimab was an agonistic, fully human IgG2 monoclonal antibody directed against OX40 (CD134), a costimulatory receptor. In the dose-escalation cohort, 70% to 85% of patients were male, and the mean age was around 60 years, with a range of about 20 to 90. Peripheral TCRbeta sequencing aimed to test whether ivuxolimab altered TCR sequence diversity and caused clonal T-cell expansion. Of the roughly 50 dose-escalation patients, hepatocellular carcinoma was present in roughly 19, melanoma in roughly 15, renal cell carcinoma in 9 and head and neck cancer in 9. Intravenous ivuxolimab was administered to patients every 2 weeks at six dose levels: 0.01, 0.1, 0.3, 1.5, 3 and 10 mg/kg. The paper reports the monotherapy dose-escalation portion (N of about 50 patients) of the phase I ivuxolimab trial. Prior anti-PD-1, anti-PD-L1 or anti-CTLA-4 therapy was permitted, and checkpoint inhibitors had been received by roughly 42% of dose-escalation patients. Partial responses occurred in three dose-escalation patients, of whom one had hepatocellular carcinoma and two had cutaneous melanoma.

The trial excluded patients who had a history of autoimmune disease or who were on systemic immunosuppression. Peripheral blood for TCR sequencing was collected from all dose cohorts at baseline, on cycle 4 day 1, and on cycle 7 day 1. The samples were taken from a phase I, first-in-human, multicenter, open-label dose-escalation trial of ivuxolimab. Adults with locally advanced or metastatic head and neck squamous cell, hepatocellular, melanoma or renal cell carcinoma were enrolled in the trial. Before TCR sequencing, CD4+ T cells and CD8+ T cells were sorted from peripheral blood as separate populations. The research as a whole found: Antigen specificity was not determined for the clonally expanded peripheral T cells. In partial responders in the 0.1-3.0 mg/kg groups, normalized peripheral clonal expansion was found to be among the lowest, especially among CD8+ T cells. At doses of 0.1 to 3.0 mg/kg, clonal expansion of both CD4+ and CD8+ blood T cells was observed from baseline to week 6. Low levels of normalized T-cell clonal expansion were also seen in some nonresponding patients. On average, CD8+ T cells showed more expanded clones than CD4+ T cells after ivuxolimab.

V is clipped by 0 bases and J by 4 bases, and the sequence between their germline boundaries is 13 bases long. Reading from cysteine to phenylalanine, the CDR3 counts 15 amino acids. Solely the CDR3 DNA is kept, with 45 bases framed from the first base. Based on the germline V gene, the CDR1 and CDR2 sequences are SGHRS and YFSETQ. The sample here was CD4+ or CD8+ T cells sorted from blood, taken in a trial of the OX40 agonist ivuxolimab. This TCR was recovered from an adult with an advanced solid tumor such as melanoma, head and neck, liver or kidney cancer. The receptor chain draws on TRBV5-1 and TRBJ1-2; the D gene cannot be resolved reliably. The CDR3 region has the sequence CASSLGVMAGYGYTF. The DNA reads as follows: TGCGCCAGCAGCTTGGGGGTGATGGCGGGCTATGGCTACACCTTC.